This T cell receptor (beta chain) was found in a study of T cell repertoires in cytomegalovirus infection. As for the study in general: Public TCR beta signatures indicated both CMV infection and matching HLA type. Points from the study as a whole: In two of eight donors, the top clonotype was HLA-C-restricted CMV-specific. Carriers of CMV plus the relevant HLA were identified by cumulative public TCR beta family frequency.

MiXCR was run by TCRdb on the reads, yielding one entry per CDR3 protein. The sample consists of tens of thousands of distinct CDR3 sequences, 35% to 45% of them appearing once. Germline V lookup: CDR1 SGHTA, CDR2 FQGNSA. CDR3 length equals 14 residues. V lost 6 bases to trimming and J lost 4 bases; unmatched junction nucleotides: 3. Points on this clonotype: What it binds is not known.

The sample consisted of CD8+ T cells from cultured PBMCs, taken from culture after CMV antigen stimulation. The sequence came from a human donor in good health (CMV status not recorded). Some clones in this sample may be carry-over from other donors' samples. The chain carries TRBV7-2 and TRBJ2-3, with TRBD2 matching 11 bases. CDR3 in DNA: TGTGCCAGCAGACTTAGCGGGGGGGCAGATACGCAGTATTTT. Translating it yields CASRLSGGADTQYF.